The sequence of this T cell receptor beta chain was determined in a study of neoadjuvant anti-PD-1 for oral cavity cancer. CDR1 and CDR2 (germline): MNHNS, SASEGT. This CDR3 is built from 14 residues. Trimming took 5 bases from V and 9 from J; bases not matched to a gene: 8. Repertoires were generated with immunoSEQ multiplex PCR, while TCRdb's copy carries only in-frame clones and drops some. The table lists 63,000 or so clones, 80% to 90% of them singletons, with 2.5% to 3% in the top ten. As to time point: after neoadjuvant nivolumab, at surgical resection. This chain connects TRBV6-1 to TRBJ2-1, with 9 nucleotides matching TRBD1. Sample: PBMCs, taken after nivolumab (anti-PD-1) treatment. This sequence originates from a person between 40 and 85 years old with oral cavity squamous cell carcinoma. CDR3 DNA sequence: TGTGCCAGCAGTTGGGGACAGGGTATCGGTGAGCAGTTCTTC. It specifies CASSWGQGIGEQFF.